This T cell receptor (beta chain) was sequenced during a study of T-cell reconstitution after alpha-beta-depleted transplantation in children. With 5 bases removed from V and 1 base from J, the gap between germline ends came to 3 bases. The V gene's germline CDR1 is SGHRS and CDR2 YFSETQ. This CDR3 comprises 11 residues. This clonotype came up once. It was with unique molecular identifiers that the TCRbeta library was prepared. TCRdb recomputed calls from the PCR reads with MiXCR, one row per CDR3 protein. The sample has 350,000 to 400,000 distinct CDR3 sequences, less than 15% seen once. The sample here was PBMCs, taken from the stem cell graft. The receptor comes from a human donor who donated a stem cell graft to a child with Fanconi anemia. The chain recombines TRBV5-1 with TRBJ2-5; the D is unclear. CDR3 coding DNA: TGCGCCAGCAGGGCCCAAGAGACCCAGTACTTC. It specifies CASRAQETQYF.